The rows below give T cell receptor beta chains drawn from one sample of a study of blood T cell repertoires in COVID-19. The method was immunoSEQ multiplex PCR; TCRdb's version includes in-frame clones alone and lacks a portion of them. The data contain 250,000 to 300,000 clones, around 88% of them singletons. The sample taken for sequencing was peripheral blood. The receptors were sampled from a middle-aged man with acute or convalescent COVID-19. Each CDR3 is given with its conserved first and last residue. The D gene is left open where the match is weak. Part of the rows lack a size; the others show once, few, many or a class for expanded clones.

clone_size: -
v_call: TRBV2
d_call: -
j_call: TRBJ2-1
cdr3_nt: TGTGCCAGCAGTGCCTCCACAGGGACCTACAATGAGCAGTTCTTC
cdr3_aa: CASSASTGTYNEQFF

clone_size: -
v_call: TRBV4-1
d_call: -
j_call: TRBJ2-7
cdr3_nt: TGCGCCAGCAGCCAAGAGTGGACAGCCTCTTACGAGCAGTACTTC
cdr3_aa: CASSQEWTASYEQYF

clone_size: once
v_call: TRBV10-3
d_call: -
j_call: TRBJ1-3
cdr3_nt: TGTGCCATCAGTGAGTTCGGACAGCTCGGAGGAAACACCATATATTTT
cdr3_aa: CAISEFGQLGGNTIYF

clone_size: -
v_call: TRBV3-1/TRBV3-2
d_call: TRBD2
j_call: TRBJ2-3
cdr3_nt: TGTGCCAGCAGCCGTTCGCTAGCGGGGGGGCGTGATACGCAGTATTTT
cdr3_aa: CASSRSLAGGRDTQYF

clone_size: -
v_call: TRBV30
d_call: -
j_call: TRBJ1-6
cdr3_nt: TGTGCCTGGGGAATGGGGGCTGGAAACTCACCCCTCCACTTT
cdr3_aa: CAWGMGAGNSPLHF

clone_size: -
v_call: TRBV18
d_call: -
j_call: TRBJ1-1
cdr3_nt: TGTGCCAGCTCACCCCCTGGCGTTGGGGGCTGGAACACTGAAGCTTTCTTT
cdr3_aa: CASSPPGVGGWNTEAFF

clone_size: -
v_call: TRBV5-4
d_call: TRBD2
j_call: TRBJ2-3
cdr3_nt: TGTGCCAGCAGCCCCTCCCTAGCGGGGGTTTCAGGGGGTACGCAGTATTTT
cdr3_aa: CASSPSLAGVSGGTQYF

clone_size: -
v_call: TRBV7-9
d_call: TRBD1
j_call: TRBJ1-6
cdr3_nt: TGTGCCAGCAGCTTAGCAGGGGGCCCCTTAGCCTATTTT
cdr3_aa: CASSLAGGPLAYF

clone_size: -
v_call: TRBV12-5
d_call: TRBD2
j_call: TRBJ2-3
cdr3_nt: TGTGCTAGTGGTTTCGTACTAGCGGGGTACACAGATACGCAGTATTTT
cdr3_aa: CASGFVLAGYTDTQYF

clone_size: -
v_call: TRBV6-6
d_call: TRBD2
j_call: TRBJ2-2
cdr3_nt: TGTGCCAGCAGTAGACTAGCGGGGAACACCGGGGAGCTGTTTTTT
cdr3_aa: CASSRLAGNTGELFF